This is a list of T cell receptor beta chains from one sample in a study of immune characteristics of hereditary and idiopathic chronic pancreatitis. Clones were sequenced by immunoSEQ multiplex PCR, and TCRdb holds only the in-frame ones, with some missing. The sample has 5,600 or so clones, approximately 80% seen once. The specimen sequenced was pancreas tissue with hereditary chronic pancreatitis. These receptors were taken from a human donor with chronic pancreatitis. The CDR3 runs from the conserved cysteine through the conserved F or W. D genes are given only for firm matches. Clone size is stated in some rows and not others, as once, few, many or a class when expanded.

V gene	CDR3 length	J gene	clone size	D gene	CDR3 DNA	CDR3 protein
TRBV7-6	16	TRBJ2-1	NA	TRBD2	TGTGCCAGCAGCTTAGACTGGCTAGCGGGGGGCAATGAGCAGTTCTTC	CASSLDWLAGGNEQFF
TRBV7-9	16	TRBJ2-1	NA	TRBD1	TGTGCCAGCACCCCATCAACGGGACAGGCTTTCAATGAGCAGTTCTTC	CASTPSTGQAFNEQFF
TRBV6-5	15	TRBJ2-1	NA	TRBD2	TGTGCCAGCAGTTACCAGCGGGGCTGGGGTAATGAGCAGTTCTTC	CASSYQRGWGNEQFF
TRBV3-1/TRBV3-2	16	TRBJ2-1	NA	NA	TGTGCCAGCAGCCAAGACACCCTGAGGGACAACAATGAGCAGTTCTTC	CASSQDTLRDNNEQFF
TRBV6-6	16	TRBJ1-1	NA	NA	TGTGCCAGCAGTTTGGACGGGGCGTGGTTGAACACTGAAGCTTTCTTT	CASSLDGAWLNTEAFF
TRBV5-4	16	TRBJ1-3	NA	NA	TGTGCCAGCAGCCCGGAAACCGGGACGGAAAGAAACACCATATATTTT	CASSPETGTERNTIYF
TRBV18	15	TRBJ2-5	NA	NA	TGTGCCAGCTCACGAGGGAGTGGCCCGAGGGAGACCCAGTACTTC	CASSRGSGPRETQYF
TRBV27	15	TRBJ2-5	few	NA	TGTGCCAGCAGCCCGCCGGGACGTAGACAAGAGACCCAGTACTTC	CASSPPGRRQETQYF
TRBV6-5	14	TRBJ2-5	NA	TRBD1	TGTGCCAGCTCACAGGGGGGTAGTCTAGAGACCCAGTACTTC	CASSQGGSLETQYF
TRBV9	16	TRBJ1-2	NA	NA	TGTGCCAGCAGCGTAGAATCGGACAGCGATAACTATGGCTACACCTTC	CASSVESDSDNYGYTF
TRBV5-4	17	TRBJ2-3	NA	TRBD2	TGTGCCAGCAGCTTGGAAATTGGCGGGGGGGGAAGAGATACGCAGTATTTT	CASSLEIGGGGRDTQYF
TRBV7-9	15	TRBJ2-7	NA	TRBD1	TGTGCCAGCAGCGCCGCCGGACAGGGGGCCCACGAGCAGTACTTC	CASSAAGQGAHEQYF